The 30 T cell receptor beta chains given below trace back to one sample, sequenced in a study of spatial heterogeneity in lung cancer. One entry per CDR3 protein, called by TCRdb with MiXCR from the 5' RACE reads. The data hold 6,600 or so distinct CDR3 sequences, with about 6% observed a single time. Time point described: sample taken at primary tumor resection. Whole RNA, isolated from tumor, nontumor lung or frozen PBMC, was sequenced without prior sorting. The specimen comprised normal lung tissue next to the tumor, sampled at surgery. The receptors shown here come from a female donor with early-stage non-small cell lung cancer.

Only a few counts were recorded for this clonotype. This beta chain was picked up by a library intended for alpha chains and is off target, so its count carries little meaning. The chain links TRBV19 to TRBJ2-5; 9 nucleotides line up with TRBD1. CDR1 is LNHDA and CDR2 is SQIVND in the germline V gene (reference sequence). J was trimmed by 5 bases and V by 3 bases; bases with no gene match: 7. The CDR3 runs to 15 residues. The CDR3 protein is CASSITGTGRETQYF. The CDR3 DNA reads TGTGCCAGTAGTATCACCGGGACAGGGCGGGAGACCCAGTACTTC.

This clonotype is large within its sample. This beta chain is an unintended read in a library built for alpha chains; its size means little. J is TRBJ2-5 and V is TRBV7-6; D not certain. The CDR3 sequence is 12 residues long. The V gene's germline CDR1 is SGHVS and CDR2 FNYEAQ. V lost 4 bases to trimming and J lost 2 bases, with 5 bases between them. DNA for the CDR3: TGTGCCAGCAGCTGGATACAAGAGACCCAGTACTTC. Protein sequence: CASSWIQETQYF.

Turning to this clonotype: This beta chain lies outside the target of a library built for alpha chains; its clone size means little. The chain carries TRBV27 and TRBJ2-2, with D possibly being TRBD1 (5 bases). The ends were cut back, 0 bases at V and 2 bases at J, with 10 bases in the middle. Germline V gene sequence: CDR1 MNHEY, CDR2 SMNVEV (reference sequence). The CDR3 totals 16 residues. The CDR3 here is CASSLSRALNTGELFF. The CDR3 nucleotides read TGTGCCAGCAGTTTATCCAGGGCGCTAAACACCGGGGAGCTGTTTTTT.

This clonotype was seen a handful of times. This beta chain lies outside the target of a library built for alpha chains; its clone size means little. The chain is built from TRBV30 and TRBJ2-7; D call uncertain. V was pared by 1 base and J by 0 bases, with 7 bases between. The CDR3 loop spans 13 amino acids. Looked up from germline, CDR1 is GTSNPN and CDR2 is SVGIG (reference sequence). Here the CDR3 reads CAWSEGSSYEQYF. The DNA of the CDR3 is TGTGCCTGGAGTGAAGGATCCTCCTACGAGCAGTACTTC.

This clonotype was picked up many times. Because this beta chain is a stray read in a library intended to capture alpha chains, its abundance should not be given much weight. This chain uses TRBV28 with TRBJ2-1; possibly TRBD2 for D (7 bases). This CDR3 has 15 amino acids. With 8 bases removed from V and 7 bases from J, the gap between germline ends came to 21 bases. Germline-derived CDR1 and CDR2 are MDHEN and SYDVKM. Written as DNA, the CDR3 is TGTGCCAGCCTCGAAACGGGACGGGGGGCAAATGAGCAGTTCTTC. Translating it yields CASLETGRGANEQFF.

The sample holds many counts of this clonotype. In a library made to pick up alpha chains, this beta chain is a stray read with a size that means little. The V call is TRBV7-3, the J call TRBJ2-1, with a weak D call TRBD2 (6 bases). Germline-derived CDR1 and CDR2 are SGHTA and FQGTGA. V lost 3 bases, J lost 8 bases, and 14 bases lay in between. This CDR3 region has 14 residues. CDR3 in DNA: TGTGCCAGCAGCTTTAGCGGCGGAAGGGATGAGCAGTTCTTC. This encodes CASSFSGGRDEQFF.

This clonotype has a count of ten or more. This beta chain slipped into a library made for alpha chains as a stray read, so its size is not meaningful. The chain joins TRBV29-1 to TRBJ2-2; no definite D call. CDR1 is SQVTM and CDR2 is ANQGSEA in the germline V gene. The length of the CDR3 is 13 residues. Trimming removed 7 bases from V and 1 base from J, with 10 bases in between. This chain's CDR3 is CSGRVMNTGELFF. The CDR3, as DNA: TGCAGCGGTCGGGTAATGAACACCGGGGAGCTGTTTTTT.

This clonotype is medium-sized in the sample. The library was designed around alpha chains, so this beta chain is a stray read whose abundance carries little weight. DNA for the CDR3: TGCAGTGCTAGTGGGACAGGGAACACCGGGGAGCTGTTTTTT. Protein: CSASGTGNTGELFF. The genes are TRBV20-1 and TRBJ2-2, with 8 bases aligning to TRBD1. The length of the CDR3 is 14 residues. Trimming at V came to 3 bases and at J to 1 base, leaving 1 base not matched to a gene. Germline V gene data show CDR1 as DFQATT and CDR2 as SNEGSKA (reference sequence).

This clonotype showed up many times. In a library made to pick up alpha chains, this beta chain is a stray read with a size that means little. The chain combines TRBV5-5 with TRBJ1-2, with a possible D match to TRBD1 (5 bases). Trimming removed 7 bases from V and 4 bases from J, with 14 bases in between. The CDR3 has 13 residues. Per germline, CDR1 SGHKS and CDR2 YYEKEE (reference sequence). CDR3 nucleotides: TGTGCCAGCTCTGGGGCATCTGGCTATGGCTACACCTTC. Translated, it gives CASSGASGYGYTF.

Sample share makes this clonotype medium-sized. Since it is a stray read in a library aimed at alpha chains, this beta chain has a size that is not meaningful. This chain connects TRBV9 to TRBJ2-7; 8 nucleotides match TRBD2. This CDR3 is 16 amino acids long. The trim removed 1 base at V and 4 bases at J, leaving 10 bases unmatched. Per the germline V gene, CDR1 is SGDLS and CDR2 is YYNGEE. The CDR3: CASSVTPRAGEYEQYF. Here the CDR3 DNA reads TGTGCCAGCAGCGTAACCCCCCGAGCGGGAGAATACGAGCAGTACTTC.

This clonotype is medium-sized in the sample. A library prepared for alpha chains yielded this beta chain as an off-target read; its size is of little meaning. V and J are TRBV7-6 and TRBJ2-1; D gene unclear. Germline-derived CDR1 and CDR2 are SGHVS and FNYEAQ. The V and J ends lost 2 bases and 2 bases respectively, with 10 bases between them. The CDR3 extends over 15 amino acids. For the CDR3, the DNA is TGTGCCAGCAGCTTAACTCAAACCACCTACAATGAGCAGTTCTTC. Its translation: CASSLTQTTYNEQFF.

By sample fraction, this clonotype is medium-sized. A library prepared for alpha chains yielded this beta chain as an off-target read; its size is of little meaning. The chain uses TRBV6-2 or TRBV6-3 and TRBJ1-2, with a tentative D call TRBD1 (5 bases). Per the germline V gene, CDR1 is MNHEY and CDR2 is SVGEGT. The CDR3 runs to 16 residues. Trimming took off 2 bases at V and 2 bases at J, with 15 bases between the two ends. CDR3 nucleotides: TGTGCCAGCAGTTACCCGGGACGGGATAAGAACTATGGCTACACCTTC. This encodes CASSYPGRDKNYGYTF.

By share, this clonotype ranks as medium-sized. The library was prepared for alpha chains; this beta chain is a stray read, so its frequency means little. The gene calls are TRBV5-1 and TRBJ2-3, with TRBD2 as a possible D gene (6 bases). With 3 bases removed from V and 1 base from J, the gap between germline ends came to 18 bases. The CDR3 consists of 17 residues. CDR1 and CDR2 from the germline V gene are SGHRS and YFSETQ. The DNA of the CDR3 is TGCGCCAGCAGCTGGACCCCGCGGGCTAGCGGCACAGATACGCAGTATTTT. Translation: CASSWTPRASGTDTQYF.

By share, this clonotype counts as medium-sized (0.01 to 0.1%). This beta chain is an unintended read in a library built for alpha chains; its size means little. The chain combines TRBV6-2 or TRBV6-3 with TRBJ1-1, with unresolved D. The CDR3 length is 12 residues. The germline V and J ends were trimmed by 2 bases and 11 bases, with 12 bases remaining between them. CDR1 is MNHEY, CDR2 SVGEGT, per germline. CDR3 amino acids: CASSYRLRGAFF. The CDR3 DNA sequence: TGTGCCAGCAGTTACAGACTCCGCGGGGCTTTCTTT.

By frequency in the sample, this clonotype is medium-sized. In a library made to pick up alpha chains, this beta chain is a stray read with a size that means little. The chain has TRBV19 and TRBJ2-7, with D unclear. Trimming stripped 3 bases from V and 3 bases from J, with 9 bases between. Germline CDR1 LNHDA, CDR2 SQIVND (reference sequence). The CDR3 is 13 residues long. Here the CDR3 DNA reads TGTGCCAGTAGTATGAGCTCCTACTACGAGCAGTACTTC. Translation gives CASSMSSYYEQYF.

As to this clonotype: Found in a library prepared for alpha chains, this beta chain is an off-target read, and its abundance has little meaning. V and J are TRBV5-1 and TRBJ2-7, with D perhaps given as TRBD1 or TRBD2 (5 bases each). V was clipped by 0 bases and J by 0 bases, with 10 bases between them. The CDR3 extends over 15 amino acids. Per germline, CDR1 SGHRS and CDR2 YFSETQ. The CDR3 loop is CASSLAPGSSYEQYF. The CDR3 DNA reads as TGCGCCAGCAGCTTGGCCCCAGGGAGCTCCTACGAGCAGTACTTC. Based on the CDR3 plus reference TRBV5-1 and TRBJ2-7, the full variable domain is KAGVTQTPRYLIKTRGQQVTLSCSPISGHRSVSWYQQTPGQGLQFLFEYFSETQRNKGNFPGRFSGRQFSNSRSEMNVSTLELGDSALYLCASSLAPGSSYEQYFGPGTRLTVT.

This clonotype was counted at least ten times. The library was built for alpha chains, so this beta chain is an off-target read and its size means little. The chain is built from TRBV19 and TRBJ2-3; D gene uncertain. Germline loops: CDR1 LNHDA, CDR2 SQIVND (reference sequence). The CDR3 contains 14 residues. V was shortened by 3 bases and J by 5 bases, with 12 bases between the two germline ends. This chain's CDR3 is CASSISPAGDTQYF. Written as DNA, the CDR3 is TGTGCCAGTAGTATCAGTCCTGCCGGAGATACGCAGTATTTT.

Relative to its sample, this clonotype is medium-sized. Being off target in a library aimed at alpha chains, this beta chain has a size of little meaning. The rearrangement uses TRBV18 and TRBJ2-5, with a tentative D call TRBD2 (6 bases). Germline CDR1 is KGHSH and CDR2 is LQKENI. V gave up 4 bases and J gave up 5 bases, with 14 bases separating them. The CDR3 has 14 residues. The CDR3 here is CASSRRGEGETQYF. CDR3 bases: TGTGCCAGCTCACGGAGGGGCGAGGGCGAGACCCAGTACTTC.

Remarks on this clonotype: One junction end does not reproduce the germline sequence, and a read error may be involved. Since it is a stray read in a library aimed at alpha chains, this beta chain has a size that is not meaningful. The chain combines TRBV5-1 with TRBJ2-1, with 9 bases identical to TRBD2. This CDR3 spans 17 amino acids. Germline lookup yields CDR1 SGHRS and CDR2 YFSETQ. The CDR3 DNA reads TGCGCCAGCGGTGGGGAAGCGGGAGGCCTTCTTTACAATGAGCTGTTCTTC. This sequence encodes CASGGEAGGLLYNELFF.

This clonotype counts as medium-sized. The library was built for alpha chains, so this beta chain is an off-target read and its size means little. The chain combines TRBV7-8 with TRBJ1-5; TRBD1 is a possible D gene (5 bases). The CDR3 extends over 16 amino acids. V lost 3 bases, J lost 4 bases, and 16 bases lay in between. CDR1 and CDR2 from the germline V gene are SGHVS and FQNEAQ. CDR3 residues: CASSFSGPATNQPQHF. In DNA, the CDR3 is TGTGCCAGCAGCTTTTCGGGACCCGCGACGAATCAGCCCCAGCATTTT.

This clonotype was seen ten or more times. Since it is a stray read in a library aimed at alpha chains, this beta chain has a size that is not meaningful. The J gene is TRBJ1-3, the V gene TRBV7-9, with D unclear. Trimming removed 5 bases from V and 4 bases from J, with 9 bases in between. CDR3 size: 13 residues. Germline V gene sequence: CDR1 SEHNR, CDR2 FQNEAQ (reference sequence). CDR3 amino acids: CASSLRQGNTIYF. The CDR3 DNA reads as TGTGCCAGCAGCCTAAGGCAGGGAAACACCATATATTTT.

As to this clonotype: A library made for alpha chains picked up this beta chain off target, so its size means little. This chain connects TRBV7-6 to TRBJ2-1; tentatively, D is TRBD2 (6 bases). CDR1 is SGHVS, CDR2 FNYEAQ, per germline. V was pared by 3 bases and J by 4 bases, with 13 bases between. The CDR3 sequence is 15 residues long. The CDR3 protein is CASSLSGEVYNEQFF. CDR3 nucleotide sequence: TGTGCCAGCAGCTTGTCGGGGGAGGTGTACAATGAGCAGTTCTTC. The variable domain in full, completed from reference TRBV7-6 and TRBJ2-1, reads GAGVSQSPRYKVTKRGQDVALRCDPISGHVSLYWYRQALGQGPEFLTYFNYEAQQDKSGLPNDRFSAERPEGSISTLTIQRTEQRDSAMYRCASSLSGEVYNEQFFGPGTRLTVL.

In its sample, this clonotype was seen many times. This beta chain is off target for a library built for alpha chains, so its abundance means little. The chain links TRBV7-2 to TRBJ2-7, with 10 bases matching TRBD2. Germline V lookup: CDR1 SGHTA, CDR2 FQGNSA. The CDR3 has 14 residues. Trimming cost V 2 bases and J 5 bases; bases outside gene matches: 3. For the CDR3, the DNA is TGTGCCAGCAGCTTAATTCTAGCGGGAGACGAGCAGTACTTC. It codes for CASSLILAGDEQYF. The full variable domain, its missing parts supplied by reference TRBV7-2 and TRBJ2-7, is GAGVSQSPSNKVTEKGKDVELRCDPISGHTALYWYRQSLGQGLEFLIYFQGNSAPDKSGLPSDRFSAERTGGSVSTLTIQRTQQEDSAVYLCASSLILAGDEQYFGPGTRLTVT.

This clonotype showed up many times. Found in a library prepared for alpha chains, this beta chain is an off-target read, and its abundance has little meaning. The gene calls are TRBV27 and TRBJ2-3, with no clear D. Between the trimmed V and J ends, which lost 4 bases and 8 bases, there was a span of 10 bases. This CDR3 has 12 amino acids. CDR1 and CDR2 from the germline V gene are MNHEY and SMNVEV (reference sequence). CDR3: CASSSLDGTQYF. In nucleotides, the CDR3 is TGTGCCAGCAGTTCCCTTGATGGTACGCAGTATTTT.

This clonotype appeared many times. This beta chain lies outside the target of a library built for alpha chains; its clone size means little. The rearrangement joins TRBV6-1 to TRBJ2-1; D not resolved. Trimming shortened V by 1 base and J by 0 bases, and 7 bases separated the two germline ends. The germline V gene encodes CDR1 MNHNS and CDR2 SASEGT. The CDR3 is 15 amino acids. The CDR3 nucleotides read TGTGCCAGCAGTGAAGGTTTGGGCTCCTACAATGAGCAGTTCTTC. As protein: CASSEGLGSYNEQFF.

On this clonotype itself: The library was prepared for alpha chains; this beta chain is a stray read, so its frequency means little. V gene TRBV7-3 combines with J gene TRBJ2-2; D possibly matches TRBD1 or TRBD2 (5 bases each). With 2 bases removed from V and 2 bases from J, the gap between germline ends came to 15 bases. Germline CDR1 and CDR2: SGHTA and FQGTGA. The CDR3 length is 17 residues. The CDR3, as DNA: TGTGCCAGCAGCTTACGTCAGGGCCGGGGAAACACCGGGGAGCTGTTTTTT. It codes for CASSLRQGRGNTGELFF.

The sample holds many counts of this clonotype. For a library built for alpha chains, this beta chain is a stray read; little rests on its size. The chain joins TRBV7-9 to TRBJ2-2; 7 nucleotides align to TRBD1. V lost 3 bases to trimming and J lost 5 bases; unmatched junction nucleotides: 9. CDR1 is SEHNR and CDR2 is FQNEAQ in the germline V gene (reference sequence). The CDR3 runs to 16 residues. This CDR3 reads CASSFRQGVITGELFF. In nucleotides, the CDR3 is TGTGCCAGCAGCTTTCGGCAGGGGGTGATTACCGGGGAGCTGTTTTTT.

By sample fraction, this clonotype is medium-sized. A library prepared for alpha chains yielded this beta chain as an off-target read; its size is of little meaning. The rearrangement uses TRBV4-2 and TRBJ1-1; D gene uncertain. Between the trimmed V and J ends, which lost 4 bases and 0 bases, there was a span of 12 bases. Germline loops: CDR1 LGHNA, CDR2 YNFKEQ. This CDR3 spans 15 amino acids. CDR3 in amino acids: CASSPPGSMNTEAFF. As DNA, the CDR3 is TGTGCCAGCAGCCCTCCAGGTTCCATGAACACTGAAGCTTTCTTT.

This clonotype is labeled as medium-sized (0.01 to 0.1%). Within a library made for alpha chains, this beta chain is off target, and its count is uninformative. J is TRBJ2-5 and V is TRBV7-2; D uncertain. The CDR3 totals 14 residues. Germline loops: CDR1 SGHTA, CDR2 FQGNSA. V shed 2 bases and J shed 7 bases, with 14 bases lying between them. This CDR3 is CASSLQHSLGTQYF. The CDR3 nucleotides are TGTGCCAGCAGCTTACAACATTCGCTGGGGACCCAGTACTTC. The full variable domain, in which reference TRBV7-2 and TRBJ2-5 provide the parts outside the CDR3, is GAGVSQSPSNKVTEKGKDVELRCDPISGHTALYWYRQSLGQGLEFLIYFQGNSAPDKSGLPSDRFSAERTGGSVSTLTIQRTQQEDSAVYLCASSLQHSLGTQYFGPGTRLLVL.

In its sample, this clonotype is medium-sized. This beta chain is off target for a library built for alpha chains, so its abundance means little. The V gene is TRBV9, the J gene TRBJ2-3; D may be TRBD1 (5 bases). CDR3 length: 13 residues. Deletions cut 3 bases from V and 2 bases from J, with 7 bases between. Germline V gives CDR1 SGDLS, CDR2 YYNGEE. CDR3 region: CASSGQFTDTQYF. In nucleotides, the CDR3 is TGTGCCAGCAGCGGACAGTTCACAGATACGCAGTATTTT.